The 15 T cell receptor beta chains below were found in one sample sequenced in a study of Graves' ophthalmopathy and Graves' hyperthyroidism. RNA transcripts were the template, and TCR beta CDR3 regions were amplified from them. HTBI primers were employed in first-round RT-PCR, then a second-round multiplex PCR followed. TCRdb re-called the multiplex PCR reads with MiXCR, one entry per CDR3 protein. The table lists roughly 400,000 distinct CDR3 sequences, 15% of them singletons. Sequencing used peripheral blood. The receptors were gathered from a woman aged 18-29 years with stable Graves' hyperthyroidism.

This clonotype was observed many times. The chain carries TRBV12-3 or TRBV12-4 and TRBJ2-2; D is uncertain. V gave up 6 bases and J gave up 5 bases, with 10 bases separating them. CDR3 length equals 13 residues. CDR3 sequence (DNA): TGTGCCAGCAGACCAGACCGGACCGGGGAGCTGTTTTTT. It is translated as CASRPDRTGELFF.

This clonotype appeared a few times. The gene calls are TRBV9 and TRBJ2-2, with D tentatively TRBD1 (5 bases). The CDR3 length is 17 residues. Trimming took off 0 bases at V and 1 base at J, with 13 bases between the two ends. The germline gives CDR1 SGDLS, CDR2 YYNGEE. The CDR3, as DNA: TGTGCCAGCAGCGTAGTTCTGGGGCAGGGGAACACCGGGGAGCTGTTTTTT. Amino acid sequence: CASSVVLGQGNTGELFF.

This clonotype was found a few times. The rearrangement joins TRBV5-1 to TRBJ2-2; 7 bases map to TRBD1. V lost 3 bases to trimming and J lost 1 base; unmatched junction nucleotides: 0. Germline V gene sequence: CDR1 SGHRS, CDR2 YFSETQ. The CDR3 loop spans 14 amino acids. The CDR3 region has the DNA TGCGCCAGCAGCTACAGGGGGAACACCGGGGAGCTGTTTTTT. Protein sequence: CASSYRGNTGELFF.

The CDR3 sequence is CASSLAGQGSGELFF. DNA for the CDR3: TGTGCCAGCAGTTTAGCGGGACAGGGGAGCGGGGAGCTGTTTTTT. The chain links TRBV12-3 or TRBV12-4 to TRBJ2-2; TRBD1 matches at 10 bases. The CDR3 runs to 15 residues. J lost 7 bases, V lost 0 bases, and 2 bases had no gene match.

This rearrangement joins TRBV5-1 to TRBJ2-7; TRBD2 agrees at 9 bases. The germline V gene has CDR1 SGHRS and CDR2 YFSETQ. Trimming cost V 0 bases and J 1 base; bases outside gene matches: 5. The CDR3 loop spans 16 amino acids. The CDR3 loop reads CASSLEGSGSSYEQYF. Written as DNA, the CDR3 is TGCGCCAGCAGCTTGGAGGGTAGCGGGAGTTCCTACGAGCAGTACTTC.

In its sample, this clonotype was seen many times. The chain combines TRBV12-3 or TRBV12-4 with TRBJ1-5; 7 nucleotides match TRBD1. V was pared by 5 bases and J by 4 bases, with 11 bases of the junction left unmatched. CDR3 length: 16 residues. CDR3 nucleotides: TGTGCCAGCAGTCCGCGTACAGGGGCCGGGAATCAGCCCCAGCATTTT. Translating gives CASSPRTGAGNQPQHF.

This clonotype has ten or more counts. The V gene is TRBV6-8, the J gene TRBJ1-6; D gene unclear. The CDR3 is made up of 18 amino acids. CDR1 and CDR2 from the germline V gene are MNHGY and SAAAGT. The V and J ends lost 2 bases and 3 bases respectively, with 17 bases between them. This CDR3 is CASSYPEGADYYNSPLHF. The DNA for the CDR3 is TGTGCCAGCAGTTACCCGGAGGGTGCAGACTACTATAATTCACCCCTCCACTTT.

The chain links TRBV11-2 to TRBJ1-1; 8 bases are shared with TRBD1. The CDR3 covers 18 residues. With 5 bases clipped from V and 4 bases from J, the junction kept 18 bases outside the gene matches. Germline assignment: CDR1 SGHAT and CDR2 FQNNGV. The CDR3 bases are TGTGCCAGCAGCATGTCCCCCGAGGACAGGGATAGGGGCACTGAAGCTTTCTTT. Amino acid sequence: CASSMSPEDRDRGTEAFF. Full variable domain (remainder filled in from reference TRBV11-2 and TRBJ1-1): EAGVAQSPRYKIIEKRQSVAFWCNPISGHATLYWYQQILGQGPKLLIQFQNNGVVDDSQLPKDRFSAERLKGVDSTLKIQPAKLEDSAVYLCASSMSPEDRDRGTEAFFGQGTRLTVV.

The J gene is TRBJ1-2, the V gene TRBV10-3, with unresolved D. Germline V gene sequence: CDR1 ENHRY, CDR2 SYGVKD. The V and J ends lost 4 bases and 6 bases respectively, with 18 bases between them. The CDR3 consists of 15 residues. CDR3: CAISGESVSLDGYTF. The CDR3 nucleotides read TGTGCCATCAGTGGCGAAAGTGTTAGTCTCGATGGCTACACCTTC.

This clonotype showed up many times. The chain combines TRBV6-2 or TRBV6-3 with TRBJ1-2, with D perhaps TRBD1 (5 bases). Germline lookup yields CDR1 MNHEY and CDR2 SVGEGT. Trimming stripped 4 bases from V and 8 bases from J, with 14 bases between. The CDR3 length is 13 residues. The CDR3 sequence is CASSWDRNSGYTF. The CDR3 DNA follows: TGTGCCAGCAGTTGGGACCGCAATAGCGGCTACACCTTC.

This clonotype occurred many times. The genes are TRBV19 and TRBJ1-3; D ambiguous. This CDR3 comprises 11 residues. CDR1 is LNHDA and CDR2 is SQIVND in the germline V gene (reference sequence). Trimming removed 7 bases from V and 2 bases from J, with 3 bases in between. Here the CDR3 reads CASIPGNTIYF. CDR3 nucleotides: TGTGCCAGTATTCCTGGAAACACCATATATTTT.

In this sample, this clonotype turned up many times. The chain joins TRBV12-3 or TRBV12-4 to TRBJ2-5; 11 bases map to TRBD1. There are 14 residues in the CDR3. V lost 5 bases to trimming and J lost 5 bases; unmatched junction nucleotides: 4. Here the CDR3 reads CASSADRGPETQYF. Written as DNA, the CDR3 is TGTGCCAGCAGTGCGGACAGGGGGCCGGAGACCCAGTACTTC.

Many counts were recorded for this clonotype. The rearrangement joins TRBV12-3 or TRBV12-4 to TRBJ1-5; 8 bases are shared with TRBD1. CDR3 length: 16 residues. V was pared by 1 base and J by 3 bases, with 5 bases of the junction left unmatched. The CDR3 DNA follows: TGTGCCAGCAGTTTAGGCCCAGGGGGCCCCAATCAGCCCCAGCATTTT. Encoded protein: CASSLGPGGPNQPQHF.

This clonotype showed up many times. V usage is TRBV6-4 and J usage is TRBJ1-5; no definite D call. Germline CDR1 is MRHNA and CDR2 is SNTAGT. Trimming took off 2 bases at V and 2 bases at J, with 7 bases between the two ends. The CDR3 runs to 14 residues. The CDR3 loop is CASSDEFGNQPQHF. DNA of the CDR3: TGTGCCAGCAGTGACGAATTCGGCAATCAGCCCCAGCATTTT.

This chain uses TRBV12-3 or TRBV12-4 with TRBJ1-2; D remains ambiguous. The CDR3 contains 13 residues. With 5 bases removed from V and 8 bases from J, the gap between germline ends came to 15 bases. CDR3 nucleotides: TGTGCCAGCAGTCCTCGCGACGCGAGGGGCTACACCTTC. It encodes CASSPRDARGYTF.